The subject of this entry is one TCR beta chain. Its recognized antigen is unknown. Base qualities are not at hand, and no much larger clone is one base apart. Library creation used 5' RACE. Sequencing took place on an Illumina HiSeq 2500. A second about 7 to 12 cycle PCR used a sample-barcoded 5' primer and a J-beta primer mix. A template-switch 5' adaptor carrying 12 random nucleotides introduced a unique molecular identifier onto each TCR beta cDNA molecule. Each sample yielded at least 2.5 million CDR3-containing paired-end reads. All of the RNA was converted into first-strand cDNA using the Mint cDNA synthesis kit, with a TRBC-specific oligonucleotide serving as the primer. All cDNA was treated with uracil-DNA glycosylase and then went through a first 18-cycle PCR with the universal primers M1SS and BC2_uni_R. Regarding the original processing steps: For normalization, 1 million high-quality reads were randomly selected from each sample, with every read carrying a distinct molecular identifier. Instead of being binned into consensus sequences, reads that shared molecular identifiers were thrown out. MiTCR, run with a Q25 quality threshold and the strictest error-elimination algorithm, handled CDR3 identification, clonotype clustering and error correction. A nonparametric unseen species model with Euler transformation was used to estimate lower-bound total TCR beta diversity. TCRdb reworked the public reads: Q25 trimming with fastp, MiXCR clone assembly, productive beta chains retained. Under each unique CDR3 protein, matching rows form one entry showing the most common genes and DNA. None of the V and J calls come from the authors' own analysis; TCRdb made them. The sample yields over 1,300,000 distinct CDR3 sequences; around 59% were counted once. The leading ten clones occupy about 6.3% of the sample.

Systemically healthy Caucasian individuals from Russia, 35 to 40 in total and aged roughly 6 to 90 years, were included as donors. Each donor gave 8 to 10 milliliters of peripheral blood, collected into EDTA-treated Vacutainer tubes. Ficoll-Paque density-gradient centrifugation was used to isolate PBMCs, with at least 6 million per sample. Total RNA, at least 5.5 micrograms per sample, was extracted from PBMCs with Trizol reagent. The percentages of naive CD45RAhigh/CD27high T cells were determined by flow cytometry on a PBMC aliquot from every donor. This specimen comes from a study of blood T cells in healthy people across ages (dated by TCRdb to the mid-2010s). A note on the overall study: In model experiments, roughly one uniquely barcoded TCR beta cDNA molecule per two T cells was captured by template switching. Using deep sequencing normalized with unique cDNA molecular identifiers, the study measured how TCR beta repertoire diversity changes with age. For two donors (one aged 18 to 30 and one aged 80 or older), the study analyzed two additional independent replicas of 1 million unique cDNA reads from the same blood draw. To avoid experimental bias, donors of different ages were randomly spread across the sequencing lanes. Four age groups were formed from the donors: young (average approximately 15 years), middle-aged (around 39), aged (over 55) and long-lived (about 75).

The germline V gene gives CDR1 as SGHRS and CDR2 as YFSETQ. Its CDR3 holds 16 amino acids, cysteine through phenylalanine. Just CDR3 DNA is preserved here, 48 bases in frame from base 1. Deletion took 5 bases off V and 2 bases off J, with a span of 16 bases between the germline ends. Results the study describes overall, beyond this receptor: There was a strong correlation between observed TCR beta diversity and the percentage of naive T cells measured by flow cytometry. Total diversity estimates from one million sequenced T cells were considered lower bounds and underestimates. The long-lived group showed more naive CD4+ T cells, fewer expanded clones and increased TCR diversity than the aged group, suggesting age selection. Donor CMV infection status was unknown, potentially confounding age-related changes in expanded clonotypes. As age increased, observed TCR beta diversity per million T cells dropped in a roughly linear way, and a significant reduction was already evident by age 40. Conclusive comparison of naive and antigen-experienced compartments was prevented by the profiling of bulk unsorted PBMCs.

This TCR came from a man in his late teens or twenties in good health. Sequenced: blood. This receptor chain uses TRBV5-1 and TRBJ1-4, with TRBD1 tentatively as D gene (5 bases match). The CDR3 loop reads CASRAGLPDTNEKLFF. The sequenced DNA: TGCGCCAGCAGGGCGGGACTCCCGGATACTAATGAAAAACTGTTTTTT.